Listed below are T cell receptor beta chains from one sample, sequenced in a study of T cell repertoires in cytomegalovirus infection. TCRdb reanalysed the reads using MiXCR and keeps one entry per CDR3 protein. The sample gives a few hundred thousand distinct CDR3 sequences, about an eighth of which show up once; roughly 8.7% is in the top ten. Sequenced: PBMCs. Receptors originate from a human donor in good health (CMV status not recorded). Some clones in this sample may be carry-over from other donors' samples. The CDR3 runs from the conserved cysteine through the conserved F or W.

V gene	J gene	CDR3 protein
TRBV29-1	TRBJ1-2	CSVDVGTYGYTF
TRBV7-9	TRBJ1-1	CASSLRDTEAFF
TRBV12-3/TRBV12-4	TRBJ2-5	CASSLGQGTKTQYF
TRBV7-3	TRBJ2-4	CASSFPQGRIAKNIQYF
TRBV6-1	TRBJ2-1	CASSEDQQPYNEQFF
TRBV14	TRBJ2-7	CASSQDGRYEQYF
TRBV10-3	TRBJ2-7	CAISGVLDLGSSEQYF
TRBV7-2	TRBJ2-3	CASSLAFGGKHTDTQYF
TRBV19	TRBJ2-5	CASSIWISGGGETQYF
TRBV6-5	TRBJ1-5	CASSSGRINQPQHF
TRBV29-1	TRBJ1-2	CSVKRTGGNYGYTF
TRBV6-5	TRBJ1-2	CASSYRDSNYGYTF
TRBV10-1	TRBJ1-1	CASSEAPGSTEAFF
TRBV20-1	TRBJ2-1	CSAREPGTSVDNEQFF
TRBV7-3	TRBJ2-7	CASAPQGQLGEQYF
TRBV11-3	TRBJ2-2	CASSFSSGGGELFF
TRBV7-8	TRBJ2-7	CASSLVGPGIYEQYF
TRBV29-1	TRBJ2-2	CSVTFPTLTGELFF
TRBV2	TRBJ2-7	CASSAEGDVGYEQYF
TRBV7-2	TRBJ1-5	CASSLDAYSNQPQHF
TRBV7-9	TRBJ2-7	CASSLVQGANRHEQYF
TRBV7-2	TRBJ1-2	CASSSAGGLYGYTF
TRBV20-1	TRBJ2-5	CSASWDRPLETQYF
TRBV7-2	TRBJ2-5	CASSLIGNWDRQETQYF
TRBV9	TRBJ1-1	CASSVVPENTEAFF
TRBV7-6	TRBJ2-2	CASSYGGRAGELFF
TRBV7-9	TRBJ1-2	CASAGVMGGYTF
TRBV7-3	TRBJ2-5	CASSPGGASGEQETQYF
TRBV20-1	TRBJ2-1	CSAYPTAYNEQFF
TRBV7-9	TRBJ2-7	CASSIDRDRGYEQYF
TRBV9	TRBJ2-7	CAREDGTYEQYF
TRBV19	TRBJ1-2	CASQERGRYYGYTF
TRBV5-4	TRBJ1-3	CASRGEGTRSSGNTIYF
TRBV2	TRBJ1-1	CASRVRGGTEAFF
TRBV7-8	TRBJ1-1	CASTRSGGRNTEAFF
TRBV7-9	TRBJ2-5	CASSPTGETQYF
TRBV7-9	TRBJ2-2	CASSLQGMDGELFF
TRBV12-5	TRBJ2-2	CASGFGHLPNTGELFF
TRBV7-7	TRBJ2-7	CASSPSGPYEQYF
TRBV11-2	TRBJ2-7	CASSSSAYEQYF
TRBV7-2	TRBJ2-7	CASSLVTEPLYEQYF
TRBV11-2	TRBJ2-2	CASSQGGGLNTGELFF
TRBV2	TRBJ2-4	CASTPGQGAGDIQYF
TRBV5-1	TRBJ2-5	CASSPLAGQEETQYF
TRBV2	TRBJ1-1	CASGRVGHTEAFF
TRBV29-1	TRBJ2-1	CSGHKVSYNEQFF
TRBV10-3	TRBJ1-5	CAIGRVGNQPQHF
TRBV5-6	TRBJ1-1	CASSWSGSTEAFF
TRBV20-1	TRBJ1-4	CSASRTGSGEKLFF
TRBV20-1	TRBJ1-2	CSASAGTGGRGYGYTF
TRBV4-1	TRBJ1-2	CASSRTKEYGYTF